These 7 T cell receptor beta chains were sequenced from one sample in a study of blood T cell repertoires in COVID-19. Here immunoSEQ multiplex PCR was the method, and the copy in TCRdb shows in-frame clones only, minus some. The sample lists roughly 80,000 clones; about 87% were seen once. The sample consisted of peripheral blood. The receptors were sampled from a human donor in a cohort sampled during active COVID-19.

The V gene is TRBV9, the J gene TRBJ1-5; possibly TRBD1 for D (5 bases). Trimming stripped 7 bases from V and 5 bases from J, with 13 bases between. The germline V gene encodes CDR1 SGDLS and CDR2 YYNGEE. The length of the CDR3 is 13 residues. In DNA form, the CDR3 reads TGTGCCAGCGGGGCCGGGGGATATCAGCCCCAGCATTTT. Encoded protein: CASGAGGYQPQHF.

In its sample, this clone was seen a few times. This CDR3 reads CASSLQGRDYEQYF. CDR3 nucleotide sequence: TGTGCCAGCAGCTTACAGGGGAGGGACTACGAGCAGTACTTC. The chain carries TRBV7-2 and TRBJ2-7, with a tentative D call TRBD2 (7 bases). V was cut by 2 bases and J by 3 bases, with 11 bases left in between. This CDR3 has 14 amino acids. The germline V gene has CDR1 SGHTA and CDR2 FQGNSA.

This clone was seen a handful of times. The chain is built from TRBV7-9 and TRBJ2-1; 15 nucleotides match TRBD2. With V trimmed by 5 bases and J by 9 bases, 8 bases remained unmatched. CDR3 length: 16 amino acids. Germline lookup yields CDR1 SEHNR and CDR2 FQNEAQ (reference sequence). CDR3 DNA: TGTGCCAGCAGCCACCGGACTAGCGGGGGGGAGGCTGAGCAGTTCTTC. Protein product: CASSHRTSGGEAEQFF.

The chain combines TRBV4-1 with TRBJ2-1; TRBD2 matches at 7 bases. V was pared by 4 bases and J by 4 bases, with 7 bases of the junction left unmatched. The CDR3 runs to 15 residues. CDR1 and CDR2 (germline): MGHRA, YSYEKL. Here the CDR3 reads CASSRSGTKYNEQFF. For the CDR3, the DNA is TGCGCCAGCAGCCGAAGCGGGACCAAATACAATGAGCAGTTCTTC.

The chain employs TRBV19 and TRBJ1-4; D possibly corresponds to TRBD1 (6 bases). CDR1 is LNHDA and CDR2 is SQIVND in the germline V gene (reference sequence). Between the trimmed V and J ends, which lost 5 bases and 1 base, there was a span of 11 bases. CDR3 length: 15 residues. DNA for the CDR3: TGTGCCAGTAGTGGACAGACAGGAACTAATGAAAAACTGTTTTTT. Its translation: CASSGQTGTNEKLFF.

This clone was detected only a few times. V usage is TRBV5-8 and J usage is TRBJ1-5; D is undetermined. V lost 3 bases and J 0 bases, leaving 16 bases between the germline ends. Germline V gene lookup returns CDR1 SGHTS and CDR2 YDEGEE. The CDR3 is 17 residues long. CDR3 sequence (DNA): TGTGCCAGCAGCTCCGGGATTCTCAAATATAGCAATCAGCCCCAGCATTTT. It codes for CASSSGILKYSNQPQHF.

The V call is TRBV5-8, the J call TRBJ1-5; possibly TRBD1 for D (5 bases). Trimming left V 0 bases short and J 9 bases short, with 19 bases between. This CDR3 contains 16 residues. The germline CDR1 and CDR2 sequences are SGHTS and YDEGEE. The CDR3 coding sequence is TGTGCCAGCAGCTTGGTTGGCCAGGGCTTGCGGGGGCCCCAGCATTTT. Residues: CASSLVGQGLRGPQHF.